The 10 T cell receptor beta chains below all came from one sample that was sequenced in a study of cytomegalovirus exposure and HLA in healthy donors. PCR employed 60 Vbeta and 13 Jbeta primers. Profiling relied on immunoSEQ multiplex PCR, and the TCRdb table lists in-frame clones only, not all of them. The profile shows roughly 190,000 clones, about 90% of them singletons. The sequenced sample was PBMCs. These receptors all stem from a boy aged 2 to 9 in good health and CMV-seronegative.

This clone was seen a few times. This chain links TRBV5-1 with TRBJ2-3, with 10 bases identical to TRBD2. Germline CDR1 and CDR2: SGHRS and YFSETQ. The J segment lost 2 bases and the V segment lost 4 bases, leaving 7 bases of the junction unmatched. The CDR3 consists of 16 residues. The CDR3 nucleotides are TGCGCCAGCAGCGTGGGGACTAGCGCTTACACAGATACGCAGTATTTT. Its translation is CASSVGTSAYTDTQYF.

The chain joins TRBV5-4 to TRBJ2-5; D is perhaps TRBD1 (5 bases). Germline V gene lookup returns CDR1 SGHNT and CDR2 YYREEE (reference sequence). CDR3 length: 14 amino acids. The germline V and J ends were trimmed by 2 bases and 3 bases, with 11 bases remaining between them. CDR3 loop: CASSFTGREETQYF. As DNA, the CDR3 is TGTGCCAGCAGCTTTACCGGCAGGGAAGAGACCCAGTACTTC.

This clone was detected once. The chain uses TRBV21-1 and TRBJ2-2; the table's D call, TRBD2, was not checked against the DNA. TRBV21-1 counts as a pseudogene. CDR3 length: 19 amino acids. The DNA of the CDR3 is TGTGCCAGCAGCAAAGCCGGGCTAGCGGGACGTCAATGGACCGGGGAGCTGTTTTTT. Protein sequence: CASSKAGLAGRQWTGELFF.

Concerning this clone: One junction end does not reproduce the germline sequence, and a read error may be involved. Here the CDR3 reads CSSSPAYEQYF. The CDR3 DNA reads TGTTCCAGCAGCCCGGCCTACGAGCAGTACTTC. The chain has TRBV7-9 and TRBJ2-7, with D unresolved. This CDR3 contains 11 residues. The germline gives CDR1 SEHNR, CDR2 FQNEAQ (reference sequence).

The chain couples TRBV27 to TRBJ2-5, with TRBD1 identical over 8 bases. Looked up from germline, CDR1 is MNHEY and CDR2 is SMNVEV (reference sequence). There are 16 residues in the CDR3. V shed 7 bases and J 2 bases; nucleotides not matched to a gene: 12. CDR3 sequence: CASIPVYRTGQETQYF. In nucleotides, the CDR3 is TGTGCCAGCATCCCTGTCTATCGGACAGGGCAAGAGACCCAGTACTTC.

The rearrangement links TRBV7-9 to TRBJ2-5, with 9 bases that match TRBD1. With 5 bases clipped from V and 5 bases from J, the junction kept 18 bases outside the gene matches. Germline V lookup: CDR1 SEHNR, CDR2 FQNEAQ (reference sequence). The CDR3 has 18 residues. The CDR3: CASSPVVPGQGYTETQYF. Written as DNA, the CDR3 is TGTGCCAGCAGCCCCGTGGTCCCGGGACAGGGCTACACTGAGACCCAGTACTTC.

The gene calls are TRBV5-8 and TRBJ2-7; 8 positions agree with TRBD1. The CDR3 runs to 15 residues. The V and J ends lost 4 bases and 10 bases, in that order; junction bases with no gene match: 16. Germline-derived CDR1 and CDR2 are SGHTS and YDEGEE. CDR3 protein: CASSRTPGQADQQYF. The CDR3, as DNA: TGTGCCAGCAGCCGAACTCCGGGACAGGCCGACCAACAGTACTTC.

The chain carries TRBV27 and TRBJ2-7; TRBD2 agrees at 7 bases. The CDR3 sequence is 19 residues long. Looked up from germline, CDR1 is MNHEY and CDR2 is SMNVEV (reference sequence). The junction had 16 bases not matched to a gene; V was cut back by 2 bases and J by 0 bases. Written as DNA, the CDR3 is TGTGCCAGCAGTTTAAGGGGAGGGTATCGGACGACCAGCTCCTACGAGCAGTACTTC. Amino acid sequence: CASSLRGGYRTTSSYEQYF.

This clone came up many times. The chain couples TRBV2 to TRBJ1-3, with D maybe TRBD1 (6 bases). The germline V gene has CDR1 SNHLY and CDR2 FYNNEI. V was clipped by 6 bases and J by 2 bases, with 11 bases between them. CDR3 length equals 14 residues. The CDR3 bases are TGTGCCAGCAGACCTCAGGGGCCTGGAAACACCATATATTTT. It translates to CASRPQGPGNTIYF.

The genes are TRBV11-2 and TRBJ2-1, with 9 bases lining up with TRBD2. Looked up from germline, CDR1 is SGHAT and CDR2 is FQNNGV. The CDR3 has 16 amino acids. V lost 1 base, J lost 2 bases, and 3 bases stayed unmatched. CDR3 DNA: TGTGCCAGCAGCTTAGCGCTAGCGGGACCCTACAATGAGCAGTTCTTC. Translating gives CASSLALAGPYNEQFF.